This T cell receptor (beta chain) is drawn from a study of T cell responses to AZD1222 COVID-19 vaccine. From germline, CDR1 is SGHRS and CDR2 YFSETQ. V dropped 9 bases and J dropped 0 bases, with 13 bases sitting between them. CDR3 length: 14 amino acids. Regarding this clone: Its target is unknown.

The table came from immunoSEQ multiplex PCR; TCRdb's copy has only in-frame clones and leaves some out. The sample consists of 120,000 or so clones, 88% of them appearing once. General observations from the study: Clonal diversity may have been underestimated, and the donors were mostly white British, with more females than males. Only five or six AZD1222 recipients were seropositive at baseline. In the spike-specific TCR repertoire, nearly half reportedly target unmutated variant regions. Increased Spike-specific TCR breadth and depth were observed after two AZD1222 doses.

This clonotype was obtained from an adult in good health. Sequencing used peripheral blood, obtained on day 0 of AZD1222 vaccination. The chain links TRBV5-1 to TRBJ1-5; D ambiguous. DNA for the CDR3: TGCGCCACCCCCCAGGCGAATAGCAATCAGCCCCAGCATTTT. Protein sequence: CATPQANSNQPQHF. The entire variable domain, with the rest obtained from reference TRBV5-1 and TRBJ1-5, is as follows: KAGVTQTPRYLIKTRGQQVTLSCSPISGHRSVSWYQQTPGQGLQFLFEYFSETQRNKGNFPGRFSGRQFSNSRSEMNVSTLELGDSALYLCATPQANSNQPQHFGDGTRLSIL.